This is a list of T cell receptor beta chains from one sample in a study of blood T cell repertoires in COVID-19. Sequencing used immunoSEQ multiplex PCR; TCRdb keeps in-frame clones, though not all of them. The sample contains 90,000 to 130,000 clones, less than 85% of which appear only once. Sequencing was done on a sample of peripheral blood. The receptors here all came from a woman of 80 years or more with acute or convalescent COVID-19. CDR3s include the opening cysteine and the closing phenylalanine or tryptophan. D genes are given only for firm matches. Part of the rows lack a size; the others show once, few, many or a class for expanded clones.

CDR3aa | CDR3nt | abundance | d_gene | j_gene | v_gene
CASSLRREGAEAFF | TGTGCCAGCAGCTTAAGGCGCGAAGGGGCTGAAGCTTTCTTT | . | . | TRBJ1-1 | TRBV7-2
CASSARPTGDMSYTF | TGTGCCAGCAGCGCCCGACCCACAGGCGATATGAGCTACACCTTC | . | . | TRBJ1-2 | TRBV7-9
CASRETGTGYRYTF | TGTGCCAGCAGAGAAACAGGGACAGGGTACCGCTACACCTTC | . | TRBD1 | TRBJ1-2 | TRBV2
CASSSPGLGNTQYF | TGTGCCAGCAGCTCGCCGGGACTAGGCAATACGCAGTATTTT | . | TRBD2 | TRBJ2-3 | TRBV7-2
CASSLKPGSETQYF | TGTGCCAGCAGCTTGAAACCCGGTTCGGAGACCCAGTACTTC | once | . | TRBJ2-5 | TRBV5-5
CASSLEETQYF | TGTGCCAGCTCACTAGAAGAGACCCAGTACTTC | . | . | TRBJ2-5 | TRBV18
CASDRANTEAFF | TGTGCCAGCGACAGGGCGAACACTGAAGCTTTCTTT | . | TRBD1 | TRBJ1-1 | TRBV19
CASSQTLGHENTGELFF | TGTGCCAGCTCACAGACACTGGGACATGAGAACACCGGGGAGCTGTTTTTT | . | . | TRBJ2-2 | TRBV18
CASSPSSEYGYTF | TGTGCCAGCAGCCCTAGTAGTGAGTATGGCTACACCTTC | . | . | TRBJ1-2 | TRBV12-3/TRBV12-4
CASSVAQGDYGYTF | TGTGCCAGCAGCGTAGCTCAGGGGGACTATGGCTACACCTTC | . | TRBD1 | TRBJ1-2 | TRBV9
CATRPGLGHTDTQYF | TGTGCCACTAGACCGGGACTAGGGCACACAGATACGCAGTATTTT | . | TRBD2 | TRBJ2-3 | TRBV19
CASSSTGGVGGYTF | TGTGCCAGCAGCTCGACAGGGGGCGTTGGTGGCTACACCTTC | few | TRBD1 | TRBJ1-2 | TRBV7-3
CASSYRQTDTFF | TGTGCCAGCAGTTATAGACAAACCGACACTTTCTTT | . | . | TRBJ1-1 | TRBV12-3/TRBV12-4
CASSFRSSGGPTDTQYF | TGCGCCAGCAGCTTCAGGTCTAGCGGGGGGCCCACAGATACGCAGTATTTT | . | TRBD2 | TRBJ2-3 | TRBV5-1
CASSLVAGGLNSPLHF | TGCGCCAGCAGCTTGGTCGCAGGGGGCCTTAATTCACCCCTCCACTTT | . | TRBD1 | TRBJ1-6 | TRBV5-1
CASSFTGSYGYTF | TGTGCCAGCAGCTTTACGGGGAGCTATGGCTACACCTTC | . | . | TRBJ1-2 | TRBV7-2
CASSQSAATNEKLFF | TGTGCCAGCAGCCAATCAGCTGCAACTAATGAAAAACTGTTTTTT | . | . | TRBJ1-4 | TRBV16
CASSLVGQGITDTQYF | TGCGCCAGCAGCTTGGTGGGGCAGGGGATCACAGATACGCAGTATTTT | . | . | TRBJ2-3 | TRBV5-1
CASSPSGTATGELFF | TGTGCCAGCAGCCCTTCCGGGACAGCAACCGGGGAGCTGTTTTTT | many | TRBD1 | TRBJ2-2 | TRBV3-1/TRBV3-2
CATCSGSYNEQFF | TGTGCCACCTGTAGCGGGAGCTACAATGAGCAGTTCTTC | . | TRBD2 | TRBJ2-1 | TRBV28
CASSVDRLSPLHF | TGTGCCAGCAGCGTAGACAGGTTATCACCCCTCCACTTT | . | . | TRBJ1-6 | TRBV9
CASSPRQAEEQYF | TGCGCCAGCAGCCCGAGACAGGCTGAAGAGCAGTACTTC | . | . | TRBJ2-7 | TRBV4-1
CASSIPTGSNQPQHF | TGTGCCAGCAGTATTCCGACAGGGTCAAATCAGCCCCAGCATTTT | . | TRBD1 | TRBJ1-5 | TRBV6-2/TRBV6-3
CASTLTGYYGYTF | TGTGCCAGCACTCTGACAGGATACTATGGCTACACCTTC | few | . | TRBJ1-2 | TRBV28
CASSLRARVLEETQYF | TGTGCCAGCAGTTTAAGGGCCAGGGTGTTGGAAGAGACCCAGTACTTC | . | . | TRBJ2-5 | TRBV28
CASSLDRRGSTDTQYF | TGTGCCAGCAGCTTAGATCGCAGGGGGAGCACAGATACGCAGTATTTT | once | TRBD1 | TRBJ2-3 | TRBV7-2
CASSGTAVQPQHF | TGTGCCAGTAGTGGGACAGCGGTTCAGCCCCAGCATTTT | . | TRBD1 | TRBJ1-5 | TRBV19
CASSLVGRAGNTIYF | TGTGCCAGCAGCTTAGTTGGCAGGGCGGGGAACACCATATATTTT | . | . | TRBJ1-3 | TRBV11-1
CASSSGGNTIYF | TGTGCCAGCAGTTCGGGTGGAAACACCATATATTTT | once | . | TRBJ1-3 | TRBV28
CAWRIAANTGELFF | TGTGCCTGGAGAATCGCAGCGAACACCGGGGAGCTGTTTTTT | . | . | TRBJ2-2 | TRBV30
CASSLDVIYGTEAFF | TGTGCCAGCAGCTTAGATGTAATCTACGGGACTGAAGCTTTCTTT | . | . | TRBJ1-1 | TRBV11-1
CASSHYSNRETKGYTF | TGTGCCAGCAGCCACTATTCGAACAGGGAGACGAAAGGCTACACCTTC | few | . | TRBJ1-2 | TRBV3-1/TRBV3-2
CARSLGATYATNYGYTF | TGTGCCAGAAGCTTGGGGGCGACATATGCTACTAACTATGGCTACACCTTC | . | . | TRBJ1-2 | TRBV5-3
CASSQSGGEQYF | TGTGCCAGCAGCCAATCGGGGGGCGAGCAGTACTTC | . | TRBD2 | TRBJ2-7 | TRBV4-2
CATSDTRTAPETQYF | TGTGCCACCAGTGATACCCGGACAGCTCCAGAGACCCAGTACTTC | few | . | TRBJ2-5 | TRBV24-1
CSARQGSHEQYF | TGCAGCGCCAGACAGGGTTCTCACGAGCAGTACTTC | . | TRBD1 | TRBJ2-7 | TRBV29-1
CASSQVSREQYF | TGTGCCAGCAGCCAAGTCTCTCGGGAGCAGTACTTC | . | . | TRBJ2-7 | TRBV3-1/TRBV3-2
CATSHGGYNEQFF | TGTGCCACCAGCCATGGGGGGTATAATGAGCAGTTCTTC | few | . | TRBJ2-1 | TRBV24-1
CASSFIAGRGSDTQYF | TGTGCCAGCAGTTTTATAGCGGGGCGGGGGTCGGATACGCAGTATTTT | . | TRBD2 | TRBJ2-3 | TRBV2
CASSPDRYNEQFF | TGCGCCAGCAGCCCGGACAGATACAATGAGCAGTTCTTC | few | . | TRBJ2-1 | TRBV5-1
CSVAMIAGSTDTQYF | TGCAGCGTCGCGATGATAGCGGGGAGCACAGATACGCAGTATTTT | . | TRBD2 | TRBJ2-3 | TRBV29-1
CASRLTGSTEAFF | TGCGCCAGCAGACTGACAGGGAGCACTGAAGCTTTCTTT | . | TRBD1 | TRBJ1-1 | TRBV5-1
CASSSQGFNNSPLHF | TGTGCCAGCAGTTCGCAGGGTTTCAATAATTCACCCCTCCACTTT | . | . | TRBJ1-6 | TRBV27
CASSLLLAGVGGELFF | TGTGCCAGCAGCTTATTACTAGCGGGAGTCGGCGGGGAGCTGTTTTTT | . | TRBD2 | TRBJ2-2 | TRBV11-3
CASSPQQGRNEKLFF | TGTGCCAGCTCACCGCAACAGGGACGGAATGAAAAACTGTTTTTT | . | . | TRBJ1-4 | TRBV18
CASSVEAGLADHYNEQFF | TGTGCCAGCAGCGTAGAAGCGGGACTAGCGGACCATTACAATGAGCAGTTCTTC | . | TRBD2 | TRBJ2-1 | TRBV9
CASSLGTLGAYEQYF | TGCGCCAGCAGCTTGGGCACCCTAGGGGCCTACGAGCAGTACTTC | once | . | TRBJ2-7 | TRBV5-1
CASSPLVRGQPHTNEKLFF | TGTGCCAGCAGCCCATTAGTCCGGGGACAGCCACATACTAATGAAAAACTGTTTTTT | . | TRBD1 | TRBJ1-4 | TRBV13
CASNYRAHEPQHF | TGCGCCAGCAACTACAGGGCCCACGAGCCCCAGCATTTT | . | . | TRBJ1-5 | TRBV23-1
CASRLLDEQYF | TGTGCCAGCAGACTGCTTGACGAGCAGTACTTC | . | . | TRBJ2-7 | TRBV12-3/TRBV12-4
CASSLDGGSGYTF | TGCGCCAGCAGCTTGGACGGGGGAAGCGGCTACACCTTC | once | . | TRBJ1-2 | TRBV5-1